This T cell receptor (beta chain) was identified in a study of CD8+ T cells in alopecia areata. Study background: Patients given treatment had severity scored by the percentage of scalp area affected.

Treatment of the sample: oral pan-JAK inhibitor, 5-10 mg twice daily. Lesional scalp punch biopsies and peripheral blood were collected from alopecia areata patients. The study, taken as a whole, reports: Scalp and blood retained many expanded lesional clones during tofacitinib. Tofacitinib delivered significant drops in scalp clonality and in expanded CD8+ clones among the top 100.

Germline CDR1 reads LGHNA; CDR2 reads YNFKEQ. The V end was cut by 6 bases, the J end by 9 bases, with 23 bases between. This CDR3 region has 16 residues. Following extraction, RNA underwent reverse transcription to cDNA, which served as the sequencing template. Sequencing used immunoSEQ multiplex PCR; TCRdb keeps in-frame clones, though not all of them. The sample holds 150,000 to 200,000 clones, roughly 58% seen once. This clone was detected only a few times. Antigen specificity is unknown. This rearrangement joins TRBV4-2 to TRBJ2-2; a possible D gene is TRBD2 (7 bases). This sample comprised CD4+ T cells sorted from blood, obtained between weeks 55 and 65, from a patient treated with tofacitinib. The TCR comes from a human donor with alopecia areata. This chain's CDR3 is CASSGGGARSSRELFF. The DNA of the CDR3 is TGTGCCAGCAGTGGTGGGGGGGCGAGGTCGAGCAGGGAGCTGTTTTTT.